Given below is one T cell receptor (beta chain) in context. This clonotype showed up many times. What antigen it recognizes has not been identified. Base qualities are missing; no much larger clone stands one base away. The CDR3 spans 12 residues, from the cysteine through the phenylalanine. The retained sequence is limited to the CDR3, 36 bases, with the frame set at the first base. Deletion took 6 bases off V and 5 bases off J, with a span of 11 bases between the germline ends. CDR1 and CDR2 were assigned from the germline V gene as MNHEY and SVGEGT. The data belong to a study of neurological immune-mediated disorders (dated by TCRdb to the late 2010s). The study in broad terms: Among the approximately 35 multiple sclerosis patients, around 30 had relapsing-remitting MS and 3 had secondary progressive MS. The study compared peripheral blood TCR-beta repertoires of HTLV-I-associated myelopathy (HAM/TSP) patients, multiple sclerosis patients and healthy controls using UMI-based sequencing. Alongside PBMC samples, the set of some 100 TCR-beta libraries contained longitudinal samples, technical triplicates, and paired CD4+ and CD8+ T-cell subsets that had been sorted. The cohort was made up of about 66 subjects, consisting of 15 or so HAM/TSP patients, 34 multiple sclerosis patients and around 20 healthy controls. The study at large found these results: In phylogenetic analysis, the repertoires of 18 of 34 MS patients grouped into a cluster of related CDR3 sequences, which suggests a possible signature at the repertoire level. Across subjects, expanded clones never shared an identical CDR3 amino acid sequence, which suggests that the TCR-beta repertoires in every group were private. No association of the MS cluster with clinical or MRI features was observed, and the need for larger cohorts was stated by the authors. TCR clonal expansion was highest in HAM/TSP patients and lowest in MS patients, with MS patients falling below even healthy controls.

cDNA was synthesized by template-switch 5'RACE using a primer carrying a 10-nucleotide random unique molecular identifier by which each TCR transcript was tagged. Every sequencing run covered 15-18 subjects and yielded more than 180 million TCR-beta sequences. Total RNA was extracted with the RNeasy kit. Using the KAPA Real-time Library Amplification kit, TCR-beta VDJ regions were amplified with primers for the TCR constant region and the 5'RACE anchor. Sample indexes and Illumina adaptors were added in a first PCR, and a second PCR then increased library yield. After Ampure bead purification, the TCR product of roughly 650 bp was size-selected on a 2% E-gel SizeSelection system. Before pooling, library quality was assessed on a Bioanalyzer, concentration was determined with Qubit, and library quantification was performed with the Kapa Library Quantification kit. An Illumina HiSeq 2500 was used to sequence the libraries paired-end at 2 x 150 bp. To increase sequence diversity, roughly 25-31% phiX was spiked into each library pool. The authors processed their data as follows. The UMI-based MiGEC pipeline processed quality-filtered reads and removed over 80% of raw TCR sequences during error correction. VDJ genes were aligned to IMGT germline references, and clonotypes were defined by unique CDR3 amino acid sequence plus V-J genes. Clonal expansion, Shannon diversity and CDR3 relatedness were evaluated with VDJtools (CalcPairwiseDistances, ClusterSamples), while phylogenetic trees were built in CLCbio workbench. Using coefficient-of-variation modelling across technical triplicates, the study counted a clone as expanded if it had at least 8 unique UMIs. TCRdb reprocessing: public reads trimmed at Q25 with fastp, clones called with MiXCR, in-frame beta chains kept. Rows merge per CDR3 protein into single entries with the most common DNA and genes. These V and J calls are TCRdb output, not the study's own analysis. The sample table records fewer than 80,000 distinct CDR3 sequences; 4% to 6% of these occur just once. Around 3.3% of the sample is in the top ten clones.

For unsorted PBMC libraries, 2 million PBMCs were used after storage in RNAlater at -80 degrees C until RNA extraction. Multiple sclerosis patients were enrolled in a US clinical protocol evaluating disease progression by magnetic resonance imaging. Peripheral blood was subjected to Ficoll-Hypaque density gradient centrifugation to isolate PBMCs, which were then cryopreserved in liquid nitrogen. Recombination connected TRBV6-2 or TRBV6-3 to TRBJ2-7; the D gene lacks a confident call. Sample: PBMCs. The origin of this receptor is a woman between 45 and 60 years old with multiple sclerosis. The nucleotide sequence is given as TGTGCCAGCAGCCTTACAAGTCACGAGCAGTACTTC. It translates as CASSLTSHEQYF.